Each of the 13 T cell receptor beta chains below was sequenced from the same sample in a study of cytomegalovirus exposure and HLA in healthy donors. Sequencing was performed with immunoSEQ multiplex PCR; in TCRdb, only in-frame clones are kept and a portion is missing. The table shows 130,000 or so clones, with 85% to 90% occurring only once. What was sequenced was PBMCs. The receptors shown here come from a man aged 25-45 years in good health and CMV-seronegative.

The chain combines TRBV7-8 with TRBJ2-5; 7 bases fit TRBD2. This CDR3 has 15 residues. The germline gives CDR1 SGHVS, CDR2 FQNEAQ. The V and J ends lost 3 bases and 0 bases, in that order; junction bases with no gene match: 4. The CDR3 loop reads CASSFAGGYQETQYF. The CDR3 DNA is TGTGCCAGCAGCTTTGCCGGGGGGTACCAAGAGACCCAGTACTTC. Full variable domain (missing parts from reference TRBV7-8 and TRBJ2-5): GAGVSQSPRYKVAKRGQDVALRCDPISGHVSLFWYQQALGQGPEFLTYFQNEAQLDKSGLPSDRFFAERPEGSVSTLKIQRTQQEDSAVYLCASSFAGGYQETQYFGPGTRLLVL.

In this sample, this clone turned up a few times. The CDR3 protein is CATSSQKAGGTDTQYF. In DNA form, the CDR3 reads TGTGCCACCTCCTCCCAGAAGGCCGGAGGGACAGATACGCAGTATTTT. The gene calls are TRBV15 and TRBJ2-3, with a possible D match to TRBD2 (6 bases). CDR3 length: 16 residues. From germline, CDR1 is LNHNV and CDR2 YYDKDF (reference sequence). Trimming took 8 bases from V and 3 from J, leaving 21 bases between them. Complete variable domain (other parts from reference TRBV15 and TRBJ2-3): DAMVIQNPRYQVTQFGKPVTLSCSQTLNHNVMYWYQQKSSQAPKLLFHYYDKDFNNEADTPDNFQSRRPNTSFCFLDIRSPGLGDTAMYLCATSSQKAGGTDTQYFGPGTRLTVL.

This clone came up once. This CDR3 is CASSMRTGGTEAFF. The CDR3 bases are TGTGCCAGTAGTATGAGGACAGGGGGAACTGAAGCTTTCTTT. This chain links TRBV19 with TRBJ1-1; 10 nucleotides match TRBD1. Per the germline V gene, CDR1 is LNHDA and CDR2 is SQIVND (reference sequence). V shed 3 bases, J shed 5 bases, and the junction held 3 bases outside the gene matches. The CDR3 is made up of 14 amino acids.

The rearrangement links TRBV15 to TRBJ2-4; 7 bases agree with TRBD2. Germline loops: CDR1 LNHNV, CDR2 YYDKDF (reference sequence). The CDR3 extends over 16 amino acids. V was pared by 5 bases and J by 6 bases, with 13 bases of the junction left unmatched. The CDR3 sequence: CATSGRAGQVRNIQYF. CDR3 DNA: TGTGCCACCAGCGGACGAGCGGGGCAAGTGAGAAACATTCAGTACTTC.

The chain employs TRBV6-5 and TRBJ2-7, with D possibly being TRBD1 (6 bases). V dropped 4 bases and J dropped 3 bases, with 13 bases sitting between them. The CDR3 runs 14 residues. From germline, CDR1 is MNHEY and CDR2 SVGAGI. CDR3 sequence (DNA): TGTGCCAGCAGTTGGGACACACGGCTCTACGAGCAGTACTTC. Its translation: CASSWDTRLYEQYF.

J is TRBJ2-7 and V is TRBV6-5, with D perhaps TRBD1 (6 bases). The CDR3 contains 14 residues. CDR1 is MNHEY and CDR2 is SVGAGI in the germline V gene. Trimming left V 6 bases short and J 6 bases short, with 18 bases between. This CDR3 reads CASRTGPYLSEQYF. The CDR3 coding sequence is TGTGCCAGCAGAACAGGGCCGTATCTGAGCGAGCAGTACTTC.

J is TRBJ2-4 and V is TRBV18; 8 bases fit TRBD2. V was clipped by 6 bases and J by 0 bases; unmatched bases: 7. Per the germline V gene, CDR1 is KGHSH and CDR2 is LQKENI. The CDR3 consists of 16 residues. For the CDR3, the DNA is TGTGCCAGCTCCCCCGGGGGGGACCTAGCCAAAAACATTCAGTACTTC. Translating gives CASSPGGDLAKNIQYF.

V usage is TRBV27 and J usage is TRBJ2-7; D possibly corresponds to TRBD2 (5 bases). V lost 4 bases, J lost 3 bases, and 10 bases lay in between. This CDR3 contains 13 residues. In germline, CDR1 is MNHEY, CDR2 SMNVEV (reference sequence). The CDR3 DNA reads as TGTGCCAGCAGTTGGGGAGCTAACTACGAGCAGTACTTC. Its protein is CASSWGANYEQYF.

The chain joins TRBV6-1 to TRBJ2-7; TRBD1 aligns across 7 bases. The length of the CDR3 is 13 residues. J lost 1 base, V lost 6 bases, and 3 bases had no gene match. Germline CDR1 is MNHNS and CDR2 is SASEGT. CDR3 protein: CASRPGQSYEQYF. In DNA form, the CDR3 reads TGTGCCAGCAGACCGGGACAGTCCTACGAGCAGTACTTC.

V and J are TRBV5-4 and TRBJ1-1, with 7 bases matching TRBD1. The CDR3 is 15 amino acids. V shed 0 bases, J shed 0 bases, and the junction held 2 bases outside the gene matches. The germline CDR1 and CDR2 sequences are SGHNT and YYREEE (reference sequence). CDR3 protein: CASSLAGQVNTEAFF. The CDR3, as DNA: TGTGCCAGCAGCTTGGCCGGACAGGTGAACACTGAAGCTTTCTTT.

J is TRBJ2-7 and V is TRBV7-6; 9 nucleotides agree with TRBD1. The length of the CDR3 is 17 residues. The germline V gene encodes CDR1 SGHVS and CDR2 FNYEAQ. The V gene end was trimmed by 5 bases and the J gene end by 5 bases; junction bases not matched to a gene: 16. The CDR3 reads CASSLYGPGQGLNEQYF. CDR3 sequence (DNA): TGTGCCAGCAGCCTTTACGGGCCGGGACAGGGTCTCAACGAGCAGTACTTC.

This chain links TRBV11-2 with TRBJ1-1, with D perhaps TRBD1 (5 bases). With 5 bases removed from V and 5 bases from J, the gap between germline ends came to 12 bases. The CDR3 consists of 13 residues. Germline CDR1 reads SGHAT; CDR2 reads FQNNGV. CDR3: CASSQMQGTEAFF. The CDR3, as DNA: TGTGCCAGCAGCCAGATGCAGGGTACTGAAGCTTTCTTT.

This clone has only a few counts. This chain connects TRBV2 to TRBJ2-5; 9 nucleotides line up with TRBD2. Germline-derived CDR1 and CDR2 are SNHLY and FYNNEI. The CDR3 sequence is 14 residues long. The V gene end was trimmed by 4 bases and the J gene end by 5 bases; junction bases not matched to a gene: 5. The CDR3: CASSVVAGVETQYF. CDR3 sequence (DNA): TGTGCCAGCAGTGTGGTAGCGGGGGTGGAGACCCAGTACTTC.